These T cell receptor beta chains were read from a single sample in a study of blood T cell repertoires in COVID-19. Data came from immunoSEQ multiplex PCR; TCRdb stores just in-frame clones and leaves some out. This table holds almost 55,000 clones, approximately 90% found once. The sample taken for sequencing was peripheral blood. The origin of the receptors is a middle-aged woman with active COVID-19. Both conserved end residues are part of each CDR3. The D gene is left open where the match is weak. Not all rows give a size; the values are once, few, many and, for expanded clones, a class.

V	J	size	D	CDR3	DNA
TRBV3-1/TRBV3-2	TRBJ2-7	-	TRBD1	CASSQDNRQGAYEQYF	TGTGCCAGCAGCCAAGATAATCGACAGGGGGCCTACGAGCAGTACTTC
TRBV11-2	TRBJ2-1	-	-	CASSLGRGGEQFF	TGTGCCAGCAGCTTGGGCAGGGGTGGAGAGCAGTTCTTC
TRBV30	TRBJ1-2	few	-	CAWSQVNYGYTF	TGTGCCTGGAGTCAGGTTAACTATGGCTACACCTTC
TRBV10-3	TRBJ2-1	-	TRBD2	CASRLAGGYNEQFF	TGTGCCAGCCGACTAGCGGGGGGTTACAATGAGCAGTTCTTC
TRBV6-5	TRBJ2-3	-	-	CASSYSRGTDTQYF	TGTGCCAGCAGTTACTCAAGGGGTACAGATACGCAGTATTTT
TRBV3-1/TRBV3-2	TRBJ2-5	-	TRBD2	CASSPARLAVEETQYF	TGTGCCAGCAGCCCCGCCAGACTAGCAGTCGAAGAGACCCAGTACTTC
TRBV2	TRBJ1-2	-	-	CASSGGDPGSNGYTF	TGTGCCAGCAGTGGGGGGGATCCGGGAAGTAACGGCTACACCTTC
TRBV7-3	TRBJ1-1	-	-	CASSPPVRQRPEAFF	TGTGCCAGCAGCCCCCCCGTCCGACAGCGACCTGAAGCTTTCTTT
TRBV10-3	TRBJ1-5	-	-	CAISVGGASNQPQHF	TGTGCCATCAGTGTTGGGGGGGCTTCCAATCAGCCCCAGCATTTT
TRBV7-9	TRBJ2-6	-	-	CASSLSGRLSGANVLTF	TGTGCCAGCAGCTTAAGCGGACGTCTATCTGGGGCCAACGTCCTGACTTTC
TRBV6-5	TRBJ2-7	-	-	CASGGGGMYEQYF	TGTGCCAGCGGGGGAGGGGGAATGTACGAGCAGTACTTC
TRBV7-2	TRBJ2-3	-	-	CASSLNGQSTDTQYF	TGTGCCAGCAGCTTAAATGGACAGAGCACAGATACGCAGTATTTT
TRBV10-3	TRBJ1-2	-	-	CAISNRVWSGYTF	TGTGCCATCAGTAACAGGGTCTGGAGCGGCTACACCTTC
TRBV6-2/TRBV6-3	TRBJ1-5	-	-	CASSYKTGAANQPQHF	TGTGCCAGCAGTTACAAGACAGGTGCGGCAAATCAGCCCCAGCATTTT
TRBV7-2	TRBJ2-2	-	TRBD1	CASSSGGQGTNTGELFF	TGTGCCAGCAGTTCTGGTGGACAGGGGACGAACACCGGGGAGCTGTTTTTT
TRBV12-3/TRBV12-4	TRBJ1-2	-	-	CASSLAGYYGYTF	TGTGCCAGCAGTTTGGCGGGTTACTATGGCTACACCTTC
TRBV6-5	TRBJ1-1	-	-	CASRPGHMNTEAFF	TGTGCCAGCAGGCCGGGACACATGAACACTGAAGCTTTCTTT
TRBV5-1	TRBJ2-1	-	-	CASSLAGTLGGDEQFF	TGCGCCAGCAGCTTGGCAGGGACTCTTGGCGGCGATGAGCAGTTCTTC
TRBV12-3/TRBV12-4	TRBJ1-2	-	-	CASSLIPGGGYTF	TGTGCCAGCAGTTTGATCCCCGGGGGTGGCTACACCTTC
TRBV5-1	TRBJ1-6	-	-	CASSLTGTYNSPLHF	TGCGCCAGCAGCTTGACCGGGACCTATAATTCACCCCTCCACTTT
TRBV5-1	TRBJ2-2	-	TRBD1	CASETGDYTGELFF	TGCGCCAGCGAGACAGGGGATTACACCGGGGAGCTGTTTTTT
TRBV24-1	TRBJ2-3	-	TRBD2	CATSDGGVGADTQYF	TGTGCCACCAGTGATGGGGGGGTAGGAGCAGATACGCAGTATTTT
TRBV6-1	TRBJ1-1	-	-	CASSELVSGSPPEAFF	TGTGCCAGCAGTGAGTTAGTTTCAGGGTCCCCTCCTGAAGCTTTCTTT
TRBV20-1	TRBJ2-7	-	-	CSAPFSYEQYF	TGCAGTGCCCCGTTCTCCTACGAGCAGTACTTC
TRBV19	TRBJ1-3	-	TRBD1	CASSGQQTGNTIYF	TGTGCCAGTTCGGGACAGCAAACTGGAAACACCATATATTTT
TRBV18	TRBJ1-4	-	-	CASSPGRTIEKLFF	TGTGCCAGCTCACCAGGGCGGACAATAGAAAAACTGTTTTTT
TRBV5-4	TRBJ2-7	-	TRBD2	CASSPVAGGAYEQYF	TGTGCCAGCAGCCCAGTAGCGGGGGGTGCCTACGAGCAGTACTTC
TRBV4-2	TRBJ1-1	-	-	CASSLGQRDTEAFF	TGTGCCAGCAGCCTCGGACAGAGGGACACTGAAGCTTTCTTT
TRBV7-6	TRBJ2-5	-	TRBD2	CASSLAAKAGGPGAETQYF	TGTGCCAGCAGCTTAGCGGCAAAAGCGGGGGGGCCGGGGGCAGAGACCCAGTACTTC
TRBV29-1	TRBJ1-2	-	-	CSASQSYGYTF	TGCAGCGCTTCACAGTCCTATGGCTACACCTTC
TRBV19	TRBJ2-2	-	-	CATLVGLADTGELFF	TGTGCCACCTTAGTGGGTTTAGCGGACACCGGGGAGCTGTTTTTT
TRBV2	TRBJ1-2	-	-	CASAGTSNYGYTF	TGTGCCAGCGCGGGCACGTCTAACTATGGCTACACCTTC
TRBV5-1	TRBJ1-1	-	-	CASSLEMSTEAFF	TGCGCCAGCAGCTTGGAGATGAGCACTGAAGCTTTCTTT
TRBV4-1	TRBJ2-1	-	TRBD1	CASSQDRGQGQNEQFF	TGCGCCAGCAGCCAAGATCGTGGACAGGGTCAGAATGAGCAGTTCTTC
TRBV2	TRBJ2-3	-	-	CASRRFAADTQYF	TGTGCCAGCAGGCGGTTCGCGGCCGATACGCAGTATTTT
TRBV6-5	TRBJ2-4	-	-	CASKTGRAKNIQYF	TGTGCCAGCAAAACAGGGCGGGCCAAAAACATTCAGTACTTC
TRBV29-1	TRBJ1-2	-	-	CSVDVPARSYGYTF	TGCAGCGTTGATGTCCCCGCGCGCTCCTATGGCTACACCTTC
TRBV6-5	TRBJ2-1	-	-	CASSYRGTNHNEQFF	TGTGCCAGCAGTTACAGGGGAACAAATCACAATGAGCAGTTCTTC
TRBV9	TRBJ1-4	once	-	CASSAVGATNEKLFF	TGTGCCAGCAGCGCGGTCGGGGCAACTAATGAAAAACTGTTTTTT
TRBV2	TRBJ2-5	-	TRBD1	CASKLDRGETQYF	TGTGCCAGCAAATTGGACAGGGGGGAGACCCAGTACTTC
TRBV7-2	TRBJ1-2	-	TRBD1	CASSQRTGTDYGYTF	TGTGCCAGCAGCCAAAGAACCGGGACAGACTATGGCTACACCTTC
TRBV2	TRBJ2-2	-	TRBD2	CASSELAGATGELFF	TGTGCCAGCAGTGAACTAGCGGGGGCCACCGGGGAGCTGTTTTTT
TRBV7-2	TRBJ2-1	-	-	CASSLEWGEDEQFF	TGTGCCAGCAGCTTAGAATGGGGGGAGGATGAGCAGTTCTTC
TRBV19	TRBJ1-1	-	-	CASSPRTFSGDTEAFF	TGTGCCAGTAGTCCGCGGACATTTTCAGGGGACACTGAAGCTTTCTTT
TRBV9	TRBJ2-5	once	TRBD1	CASSVTGVETQYF	TGTGCCAGCAGCGTGACAGGGGTGGAGACCCAGTACTTC
TRBV11-3	TRBJ2-3	-	-	CASSRGGTGLTDTQYF	TGTGCCAGCAGCCGTGGGGGGACCGGGCTCACAGATACGCAGTATTTT
TRBV6-4	TRBJ1-3	-	-	CASSDSSQGTSGNTIYF	TGTGCCAGCAGTGACTCGAGTCAGGGGACCTCTGGAAACACCATATATTTT
TRBV10-2	TRBJ2-5	-	TRBD2	CASSESNPGLDAETQYF	TGCGCCAGCAGTGAGTCCAATCCGGGACTAGATGCGGAGACCCAGTACTTC